The 31 T cell receptor beta chains below were found in one sample sequenced in a study of a mutant IDH1 vaccine in newly diagnosed glioma. Sequencing used immunoSEQ multiplex PCR; TCRdb keeps in-frame clones, though not all of them. The sample consists of tens of thousands of clones, over 70% of them appearing once. No antigens are known for them. As for time point: week 23, last vaccination. The study gave 300 ug of mutant IDH1 20-mer peptide per vaccine dose, with topical imiquimod. The sample in question was PBMCs, obtained from a glioma patient whose treatment included an IDH1 peptide vaccine. The receptors were gathered from a man aged 40-50 years with glioma.

The genes are TRBV5-1 and TRBJ2-3; the match to TRBD2 covers 8 bases. The CDR3 is 16 residues long. CDR1 SGHRS and CDR2 YFSETQ come from the germline V gene. V was pared by 0 bases and J by 4 bases, with 7 bases of the junction left unmatched. The CDR3 loop is CASSLDGGANPDTQYF. The CDR3, as DNA: TGCGCCAGCAGCTTGGACGGGGGGGCCAACCCAGATACGCAGTATTTT.

The chain joins TRBV5-1 to TRBJ1-1, with D possibly being TRBD1 (5 bases). CDR1 is SGHRS and CDR2 is YFSETQ in the germline V gene. The CDR3 runs to 15 residues. The ends were cut back, 0 bases at V and 11 bases at J, with 20 bases in the middle. CDR3 in amino acids: CASSLDRPIASRAFF. In DNA, the CDR3 is TGCGCCAGCAGCTTGGACAGGCCGATCGCTTCGAGGGCTTTCTTT.

This clone was seen once. J is TRBJ2-1 and V is TRBV1. TRBV1 is assigned pseudogene status. There are 14 residues in the CDR3. CDR3 protein: CTSASRRQSFSQFF. DNA of the CDR3: TGCACCAGCGCCTCCAGACGCCAAAGCTTCTCTCAGTTCTTC.

This clone has only one observation. J is TRBJ1-2 and V is TRBV4-1, with D unresolved. The V and J ends lost 0 bases and 6 bases respectively, with 14 bases between them. CDR3 length: 15 residues. CDR1 and CDR2 from the germline V gene are MGHRA and YSYEKL. Here the CDR3 DNA reads TGCGCCAGCAGCCAAGAAAAGGTTTCTCCCGATGGCTACACCTTC. This gives the protein CASSQEKVSPDGYTF.

This clone was detected only once. The gene calls are TRBV9 and TRBJ1-3; no reliable D call. V was shortened by 6 bases and J by 4 bases, with 11 bases between the two germline ends. The CDR3 consists of 13 residues. Germline CDR1 reads SGDLS; CDR2 reads YYNGEE. The CDR3, as DNA: TGTGCCAGCACCCCCGGGAAGGGAAACACCATATATTTT. Translation: CASTPGKGNTIYF.

The gene calls are TRBV13 and TRBJ2-7; tentative D call: TRBD1 (5 bases). This CDR3 has 13 amino acids. From germline, CDR1 is PRHDT and CDR2 FYEKMQ (reference sequence). The V end lost 0 bases, the J end lost 3 bases, and 6 bases lay between the germline ends. The CDR3 DNA sequence: TGTGCCAGCAGCTTAGGCAGGGTCTACGAGCAGTACTTC. As protein: CASSLGRVYEQYF. Filled out from reference TRBV13 and TRBJ2-7, the complete variable domain reads AAGVIQSPRHLIKEKRETATLKCYPIPRHDTVYWYQQGPGQDPQFLISFYEKMQSDKGSIPDRFSAQQFSDYHSELNMSSLELGDSALYFCASSLGRVYEQYFGPGTRLTVT.

CDR3 bases: TGTGCCAGCAGCCATCTGGTCTCCAAGGAGCAGTTCTTC. Amino acid sequence: CASSHLVSKEQFF. V and J are TRBV14 and TRBJ2-1; D not resolved. V lost 3 bases to trimming and J lost 10 bases, with 13 bases between them. The CDR3 length is 13 residues. Germline loops: CDR1 SGHDN, CDR2 FVKESK.

The CDR3 spells CASSLEGFGELFF. CDR3 coding DNA: TGTGCCAGCAGCTTAGAGGGATTCGGGGAGCTGTTTTTT. This chain links TRBV11-3 with TRBJ2-2; D gene ambiguous. Between the trimmed V and J ends, which lost 0 bases and 7 bases, there was a span of 6 bases. The CDR3 runs 13 residues. CDR1 and CDR2 from the germline V gene are SGHNT and YENEEA.

The V and J genes are TRBV6-5 and TRBJ1-4; no clear D. V was pared by 1 base and J by 7 bases, with 10 bases between. This CDR3 spans 14 amino acids. CDR1 and CDR2 from the germline V gene are MNHEY and SVGAGI. The CDR3 sequence: CASSYYQMGEKLFF. CDR3 nucleotides: TGTGCCAGCAGTTACTACCAAATGGGTGAAAAACTGTTTTTT.

The gene calls are TRBV2 and TRBJ2-3; 8 bases match TRBD2. This CDR3 is built from 19 residues. J lost 1 base, V lost 6 bases, and 18 bases had no gene match. The V gene's germline CDR1 is SNHLY and CDR2 FYNNEI. As DNA, the CDR3 is TGTGCCAGCAGCCACCTGCTACTAGCGGCCCAGGCGGGCACAGATACGCAGTATTTT. It encodes CASSHLLLAAQAGTDTQYF.

V and J are TRBV6-1 and TRBJ2-5; D might be TRBD1 (5 bases). The CDR3 is made up of 15 amino acids. V gave up 0 bases and J gave up 7 bases, with 15 bases separating them. Germline loops: CDR1 MNHNS, CDR2 SASEGT. The DNA of the CDR3 is TGTGCCAGCAGTGAAGCTGACGCAGGGAAGGGGACCCAGTACTTC. Amino acid sequence: CASSEADAGKGTQYF.

The CDR3 DNA reads TGTGCCACCAGCAGAGAGTACCAAGAGACCCAGTACTTC. It translates to CATSREYQETQYF. The chain carries TRBV15 and TRBJ2-5, with no clear D. Looked up from germline, CDR1 is LNHNV and CDR2 is YYDKDF (reference sequence). The CDR3 is 13 residues long. Trimming took off 0 bases at V and 0 bases at J, with 2 bases between the two ends. The full variable domain, with the rest looked up from reference TRBV15 and TRBJ2-5, is DAMVIQNPRYQVTQFGKPVTLSCSQTLNHNVMYWYQQKSSQAPKLLFHYYDKDFNNEADTPDNFQSRRPNTSFCFLDIRSPGLGDTAMYLCATSREYQETQYFGPGTRLLVL.

This clone came up a few times. The chain uses TRBV30 and TRBJ1-4; D perhaps matches TRBD1 (6 bases). Germline lookup yields CDR1 GTSNPN and CDR2 SVGIG (reference sequence). Trimming removed 5 bases at V and 3 bases at J, with 13 bases between. The CDR3 loop spans 14 amino acids. This chain's CDR3 is CAWGMDSSNEKLFF. CDR3 in DNA: TGTGCCTGGGGAATGGACAGTTCTAATGAAAAACTGTTTTTT.

J is TRBJ2-2 and V is TRBV19, with 14 bases matching TRBD2. The CDR3 consists of 15 residues. The V segment lost 7 bases and the J segment 6 bases; nucleotides outside the gene matches: 4. Per the germline V gene, CDR1 is LNHDA and CDR2 is SQIVND (reference sequence). In DNA, the CDR3 is TGTGCCAGTAAAAAGGGACTAGCGGGGGCCGGGGAGCTGTTTTTT. This encodes CASKKGLAGAGELFF.

The CDR3 DNA reads as TGTGCCAGCAGCCCCAGGGCAACCAAAAACATTCAGTACTTC. This gives the protein CASSPRATKNIQYF. The rearrangement joins TRBV2 to TRBJ2-4; tentatively, D is TRBD1 (5 bases). The germline V and J ends were trimmed by 6 bases and 2 bases, with 11 bases remaining between them. The CDR3 is made up of 14 amino acids. Germline V CDR1 and CDR2: SNHLY, FYNNEI.

The chain uses TRBV6-1 and TRBJ1-4; 7 nucleotides align to TRBD1. In germline, CDR1 is MNHNS, CDR2 SASEGT. V gave up 3 bases and J gave up 8 bases; unmatched junction bases: 3. The CDR3 spans 13 residues. The CDR3 loop is CASSEGTDEKLFF. CDR3 nucleotide sequence: TGTGCCAGCAGTGAGGGGACAGACGAAAAACTGTTTTTT.

Note on this clone: At one boundary the junction diverges from the germline segment, which might be a read error. CDR3 nucleotides: TGTGCCAGCATGAGGTACCCCGGCTCCTGCGAGCAGTACTTC. It translates to CASMRYPGSCEQYF. The chain is built from TRBV2 and TRBJ2-5; D unresolved. The J call may be faulty, since TRBJ2-7 better matches the DNA end. There are 14 residues in the CDR3. Germline loops: CDR1 SNHLY, CDR2 FYNNEI.

V is TRBV29-1 and J is TRBJ2-7, with 7 bases that match TRBD1. V was pared by 6 bases and J by 3 bases, with 14 bases of the junction left unmatched. This CDR3 is built from 15 residues. The germline gives CDR1 SQVTM, CDR2 ANQGSEA. DNA of the CDR3: TGCAGCGTCCTAACAGGGGTCCGACGGGGCTACGAGCAGTACTTC. Protein product: CSVLTGVRRGYEQYF.

The chain couples TRBV5-8 to TRBJ2-1, with D perhaps TRBD1 (5 bases). Germline V lookup: CDR1 SGHTS, CDR2 YDEGEE. Deletions cut 4 bases from V and 6 bases from J, with 23 bases between. CDR3 length equals 17 residues. CDR3: CASSVSRLNRIGNEQFF. CDR3 bases: TGTGCCAGCAGCGTGAGCCGGCTGAACAGGATAGGCAATGAGCAGTTCTTC. Drawing the rest from reference TRBV5-8 and TRBJ2-1, the complete variable domain is EAGVTQSPTHLIKTRGQQATLRCSPISGHTSVYWYQQALGLGLQFLLWYDEGEERNRGNFPPRFSGRQFPNYSSELNVNALELEDSALYLCASSVSRLNRIGNEQFFGPGTRLTVL.

The V call is TRBV5-1, the J call TRBJ2-1; 9 nucleotides line up with TRBD2. Trimming took 0 bases from V and 1 from J; bases not matched to a gene: 2. Looked up from germline, CDR1 is SGHRS and CDR2 is YFSETQ. The CDR3 length is 16 residues. CDR3 region: CASSLGGGASYNEQFF. The CDR3, as DNA: TGCGCCAGCAGCTTGGGCGGGGGGGCTTCCTACAATGAGCAGTTCTTC.

The CDR3 DNA reads TGTGCCAGCAGCCAAGCCCCGGGGGATGGCTATGGCTACACCTTC. It translates to CASSQAPGDGYGYTF. The chain carries TRBV4-2 and TRBJ1-2; possible D gene TRBD1, 5 bases. This CDR3 region has 15 residues. Germline loops: CDR1 LGHNA, CDR2 YNFKEQ. Trimming left V 1 base short and J 4 bases short, with 13 bases between.

The chain joins TRBV2 to TRBJ1-6; 8 nucleotides agree with TRBD1. The CDR3 runs 15 residues. With 5 bases clipped from V and 6 bases from J, the junction kept 6 bases outside the gene matches. Germline V CDR1 and CDR2: SNHLY, FYNNEI. This CDR3 is CASSRQGQGNSPLHF. The CDR3 bases are TGTGCCAGCAGTCGCCAAGGACAGGGTAATTCACCCCTCCACTTT.

The rearrangement joins TRBV29-1 to TRBJ2-7; D uncertain. The CDR3 length is 12 residues. V lost 4 bases to trimming and J lost 7 bases, with 14 bases between them. The germline CDR1 and CDR2 sequences are SQVTM and ANQGSEA. The CDR3 DNA follows: TGCAGCGTTGGCGTACCCGGACCTGAGCAGTACTTC. Its translation is CSVGVPGPEQYF.

The CDR3 is CASSRDREYEQYF. CDR3 DNA sequence: TGTGCCAGTAGTAGGGACAGGGAGTACGAGCAGTACTTC. The chain is built from TRBV19 and TRBJ2-7; 9 nucleotides align to TRBD1. The CDR3 consists of 13 residues. V gave up 4 bases and J gave up 4 bases; unmatched junction bases: 2. CDR1 LNHDA and CDR2 SQIVND come from the germline V gene (reference sequence).

The chain uses TRBV10-3 and TRBJ2-5; 9 nucleotides match TRBD2. V lost 2 bases to trimming and J lost 5 bases; unmatched junction nucleotides: 9. This CDR3 contains 16 residues. Germline assignment: CDR1 ENHRY and CDR2 SYGVKD. The CDR3 loop is CAISEHLGGGAETQYF. The CDR3 region has the DNA TGTGCCATCAGTGAGCACCTGGGCGGGGGGGCCGAGACCCAGTACTTC.

In DNA, the CDR3 is TGTGCCAGCAGTTTCCAGGGGACTCAGCCCCAGCATTTT. This codes for CASSFQGTQPQHF. The chain employs TRBV6-5 and TRBJ1-5, with TRBD1 as a possible D gene (6 bases). The CDR3 extends over 13 amino acids. Trimming removed 4 bases from V and 6 bases from J, with 10 bases in between. CDR1 and CDR2 (germline): MNHEY, SVGAGI.

The V and J genes are TRBV19 and TRBJ1-1, with 8 nucleotides matching TRBD1. The CDR3 sequence is 14 residues long. CDR1 is LNHDA and CDR2 is SQIVND in the germline V gene (reference sequence). The junction had 4 bases not matched to a gene; V was cut back by 3 bases and J by 4 bases. The CDR3 DNA reads as TGTGCCAGTAGTATTACAGGGGGGGGCACTGAAGCTTTCTTT. Translating it yields CASSITGGGTEAFF.

The chain uses TRBV5-4 and TRBJ1-2; maybe TRBD1 (5 bases). The CDR3 covers 15 residues. Trimming took 0 bases from V and 4 from J, leaving 13 bases between them. Germline CDR1 and CDR2: SGHNT and YYREEE (reference sequence). Here the CDR3 reads CASSLEDPRGYGYTF. CDR3 DNA: TGTGCCAGCAGCTTGGAGGACCCAAGGGGCTATGGCTACACCTTC.

The V call is TRBV6-5, the J call TRBJ1-3; D unresolved. This CDR3 contains 15 residues. V lost 0 bases to trimming and J lost 2 bases, with 8 bases between them. Germline V gene sequence: CDR1 MNHEY, CDR2 SVGAGI. CDR3 bases: TGTGCCAGCAGTTACTCTGTAGGGACTGGAAACACCATATATTTT. Translation gives CASSYSVGTGNTIYF.

This clone was observed a single time. The V and J genes are TRBV27 and TRBJ2-3; 9 bases align to TRBD1. Germline V gene data show CDR1 as MNHEY and CDR2 as SMNVEV (reference sequence). With V trimmed by 6 bases and J by 4 bases, 5 bases remained unmatched. This CDR3 has 14 residues. The CDR3 bases are TGTGCCAGCAGCGAACAGGGGGCGGCAGATACGCAGTATTTT. This encodes CASSEQGAADTQYF.

The CDR3 coding sequence is TGTGCCAGCAGCCAAGCTGTGGGCGCGTCTAATGAAAAACTGTTTTTT. Translating gives CASSQAVGASNEKLFF. The rearrangement links TRBV4-2 to TRBJ1-4; D gene ambiguous. The CDR3 has 16 residues. The ends were cut back, 1 base at V and 3 bases at J, with 12 bases in the middle. Per germline, CDR1 LGHNA and CDR2 YNFKEQ.